The clone carrying this TCR beta chain is deemed medium-sized. Its antigen is not identified. A single record per CDR3 protein comes from TCRdb applying MiXCR to the reads. The sample consists of about 3,000 distinct CDR3 sequences, about a sixth of them appearing once. This record belongs to a study of liver allograft versus peripheral blood T cells. Background on the study: Transplanted-liver and recipient peripheral blood T cell receptor repertoires were compared. Whole-study findings and limits: Reportedly, the T cell receptor repertoires inside liver allografts were not the same as those in peripheral blood.

V lost 2 bases and J 1 base, leaving 9 bases between the germline ends. The length of the CDR3 is 15 residues. Germline values: CDR1 MNHNS, CDR2 SASEGT. This TCR was recovered from a human patient who had a liver transplant. T cells may partly derive from the graft donor. The J gene is TRBJ1-5, the V gene TRBV6-1, with D maybe TRBD1 (5 bases). DNA for the CDR3: TGTGCCAGCAGTGAAAGTCGACAGAGCAATCAGCCCCAGCATTTT. It encodes CASSESRQSNQPQHF.